The clone carrying this TCR beta chain was observed a handful of times. Its antigen is not identified. The data are from a study of T cell repertoires in cytomegalovirus infection. Study information: Public TCR beta signatures marked donors with CMV infection and the matching HLA.

Overall study results and limits: The ex vivo response showed dominance by HLA-C-restricted CMV-specific TCR beta clonotypes. Summed frequency of shared TCR beta families picked out CMV carriers who also had the relevant HLA.

The V and J ends lost 5 bases and 1 base respectively, with 24 bases between them. From germline, CDR1 is SEHNR and CDR2 FQNEAQ (reference sequence). There are 18 residues in the CDR3. TCRdb re-derived calls from the reads in MiXCR, one entry per CDR3 protein. The sample contains 650,000 to 900,000 distinct CDR3 sequences, about 30% of which appear only once. This chain connects TRBV7-9 to TRBJ2-7, with D unclear. Source: cultured CD8+ T cells from PBMCs, taken from culture after CMV antigen stimulation. The sequence was collected from a human donor in good health (CMV status not recorded). Some clones in this sample may be carry-over from other donors' samples. The CDR3 is CASSPPLPDGGPSYEQYF. The CDR3 nucleotides read TGTGCCAGCAGCCCACCCCTCCCTGACGGCGGACCTTCCTACGAGCAGTACTTC.